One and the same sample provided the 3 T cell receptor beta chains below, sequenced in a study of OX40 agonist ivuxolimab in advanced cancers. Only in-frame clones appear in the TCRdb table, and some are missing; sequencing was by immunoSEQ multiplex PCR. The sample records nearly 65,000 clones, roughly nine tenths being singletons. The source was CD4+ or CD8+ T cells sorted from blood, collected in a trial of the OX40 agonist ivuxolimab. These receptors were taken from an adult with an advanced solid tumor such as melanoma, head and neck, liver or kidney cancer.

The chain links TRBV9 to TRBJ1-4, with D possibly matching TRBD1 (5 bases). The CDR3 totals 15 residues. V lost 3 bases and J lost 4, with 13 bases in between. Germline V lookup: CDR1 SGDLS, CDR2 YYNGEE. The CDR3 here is CASSALGRSNEKLFF. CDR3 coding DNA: TGTGCCAGCAGCGCCCTGGGGCGGAGTAATGAAAAACTGTTTTTT.

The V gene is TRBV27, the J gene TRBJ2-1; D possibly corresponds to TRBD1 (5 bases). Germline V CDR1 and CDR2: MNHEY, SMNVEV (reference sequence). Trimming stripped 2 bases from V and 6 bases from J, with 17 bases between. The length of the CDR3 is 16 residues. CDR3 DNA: TGTGCCAGCAGTTTAGGTATTGAAGGGGCCGGCAATGAGCAGTTCTTC. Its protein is CASSLGIEGAGNEQFF.

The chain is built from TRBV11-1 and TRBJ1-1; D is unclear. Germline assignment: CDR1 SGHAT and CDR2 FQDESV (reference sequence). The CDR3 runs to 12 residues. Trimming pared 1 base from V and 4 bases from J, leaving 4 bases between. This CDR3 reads CASSLGATEAFF. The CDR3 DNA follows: TGTGCCAGCAGCTTAGGGGCCACTGAAGCTTTCTTT. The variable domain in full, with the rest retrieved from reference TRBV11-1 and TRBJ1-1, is EAEVAQSPRYKITEKSQAVAFWCDPISGHATLYWYRQILGQGPELLVQFQDESVVDDSQLPKDRFSAERLKGVDSTLKIQPAELGDSAMYLCASSLGATEAFFGQGTRLTVV.